This T cell receptor (beta chain) originates from a study of T cell responses to AZD1222 COVID-19 vaccine. CDR1 and CDR2 from the germline V gene are SGHKS and YYEKEE (reference sequence). V was trimmed by 5 bases and J by 5 bases, leaving 4 bases between them. This CDR3 contains 10 residues. Study findings and constraints: The donors showed a predominance of white British ancestry and of females, with possible underestimation of clonal diversity. A rise in Spike-specific TCR breadth and depth followed two AZD1222 doses. No day 14 peak samples; only post-peak repertoires were characterized. Researchers report vaccine-associated CD4 TCRs spanning spike, with dominance at 160-218 and 743-854.

As regards this clone: The antigen remains undetermined.

Produced via immunoSEQ multiplex PCR; TCRdb's table is partial and in-frame only. The profile shows around 150,000 clones, 85% to 95% of them singletons. The chain joins TRBV5-5 to TRBJ2-5; D is ambiguous. The sequencing here drew on peripheral blood, taken 28 days after the second AZD1222 dose. The sequence derives from an adult who received the AZD1222 COVID-19 vaccine. CDR3 amino acids: CASSRETQYF. The CDR3 DNA sequence: TGTGCCAGCAGTAGGGAGACCCAGTACTTC.